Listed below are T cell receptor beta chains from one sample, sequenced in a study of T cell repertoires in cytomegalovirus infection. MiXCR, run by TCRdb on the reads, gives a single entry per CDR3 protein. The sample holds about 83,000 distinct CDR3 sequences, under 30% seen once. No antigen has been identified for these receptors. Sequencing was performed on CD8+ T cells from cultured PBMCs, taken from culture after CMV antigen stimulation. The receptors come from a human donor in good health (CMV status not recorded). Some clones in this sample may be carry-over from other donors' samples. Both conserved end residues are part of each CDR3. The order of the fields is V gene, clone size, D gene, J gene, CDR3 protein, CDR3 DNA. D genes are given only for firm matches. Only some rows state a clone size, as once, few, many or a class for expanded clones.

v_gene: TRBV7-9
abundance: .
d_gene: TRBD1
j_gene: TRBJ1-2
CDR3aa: CASTLQGADGYTF
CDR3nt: TGTGCCAGCACCTTACAGGGGGCGGATGGCTACACCTTC

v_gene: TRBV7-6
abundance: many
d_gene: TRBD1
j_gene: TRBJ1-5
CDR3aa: CASSLVQGDQPQHF
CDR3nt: TGTGCCAGCAGCTTAGTACAGGGGGATCAGCCCCAGCATTTT

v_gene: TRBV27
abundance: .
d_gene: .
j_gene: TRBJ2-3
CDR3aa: CASSRRTETGTDTQYF
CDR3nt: TGTGCCAGCAGTCGCAGGACAGAGACCGGCACAGATACGCAGTATTTT

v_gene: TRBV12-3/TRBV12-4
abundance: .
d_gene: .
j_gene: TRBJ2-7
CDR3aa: CASSPPRDPFGEQYF
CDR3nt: TGTGCCAGCAGCCCTCCCCGGGACCCCTTTGGCGAGCAGTACTTC

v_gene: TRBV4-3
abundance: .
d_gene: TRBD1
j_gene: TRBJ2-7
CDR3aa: CASSQAGTGISEQYF
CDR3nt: TGCGCCAGCAGCCAAGCCGGGACAGGGATCTCCGAGCAGTACTTC

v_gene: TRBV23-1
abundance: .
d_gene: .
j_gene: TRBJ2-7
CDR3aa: CARWGPVVGRSYEQYF
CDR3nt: TGCGCCCGGTGGGGACCAGTCGTCGGCCGCTCCTACGAGCAGTACTTC

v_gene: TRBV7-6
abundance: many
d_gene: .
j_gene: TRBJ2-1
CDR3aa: CASSPTTGWGEQFF
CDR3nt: TGTGCCAGCAGCCCCACCACAGGGTGGGGTGAGCAGTTCTTC

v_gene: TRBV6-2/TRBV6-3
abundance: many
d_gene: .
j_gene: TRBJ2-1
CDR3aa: CASSYTILARSYNEQFF
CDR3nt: TGTGCCAGCAGTTACACCATTCTAGCTCGGTCCTACAATGAGCAGTTCTTC

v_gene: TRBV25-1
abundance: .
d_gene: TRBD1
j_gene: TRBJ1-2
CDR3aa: CATGGQGASGYTF
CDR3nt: TGTGCCACTGGGGGACAGGGGGCGTCTGGCTACACCTTC

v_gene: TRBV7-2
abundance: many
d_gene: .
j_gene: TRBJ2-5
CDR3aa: CASSLNREETQYF
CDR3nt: TGTGCCAGCAGCTTGAACAGGGAAGAGACCCAGTACTTC

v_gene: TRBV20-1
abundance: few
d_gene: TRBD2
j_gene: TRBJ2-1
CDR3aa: CSAGRLAGAGYNEQFF
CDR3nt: TGCAGTGCCGGCAGACTAGCGGGAGCGGGATACAATGAGCAGTTCTTC

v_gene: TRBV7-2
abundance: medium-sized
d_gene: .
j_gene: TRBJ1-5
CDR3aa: CASSLASRTLKRPPSNQPQHF
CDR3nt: TGTGCCAGCAGCTTAGCAAGCCGGACACTCAAAAGGCCCCCTTCGAATCAGCCCCAGCATTTT

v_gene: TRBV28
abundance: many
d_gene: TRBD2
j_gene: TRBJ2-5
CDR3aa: CASSLDPGLAGNGETQYF
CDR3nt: TGTGCCAGCAGCTTAGACCCGGGACTAGCCGGGAATGGGGAGACCCAGTACTTC

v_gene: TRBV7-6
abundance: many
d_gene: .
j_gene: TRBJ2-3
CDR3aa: CASSLAWTPSSTDTQYF
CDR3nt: TGTGCCAGCAGCTTAGCGTGGACACCCAGCAGCACAGATACGCAGTATTTT

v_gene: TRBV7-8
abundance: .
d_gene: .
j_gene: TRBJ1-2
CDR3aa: CASSLRGSGYGYTF
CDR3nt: TGTGCCAGCAGCTTGCGGGGCTCTGGCTATGGCTACACCTTC

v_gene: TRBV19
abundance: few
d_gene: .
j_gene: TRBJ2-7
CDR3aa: CASSIVGGTYEQYF
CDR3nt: TGTGCCAGTAGTATAGTTGGGGGCACCTACGAGCAGTACTTC

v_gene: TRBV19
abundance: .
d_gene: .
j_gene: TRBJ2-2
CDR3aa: CASTDSTGELFF
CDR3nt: TGTGCCAGTACAGACAGCACCGGGGAGCTGTTTTTT

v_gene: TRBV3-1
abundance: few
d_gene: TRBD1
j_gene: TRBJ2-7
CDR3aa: CASSQFLGQGNEQYF
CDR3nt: TGTGCCAGCAGCCAATTTTTGGGACAGGGGAACGAGCAGTACTTC

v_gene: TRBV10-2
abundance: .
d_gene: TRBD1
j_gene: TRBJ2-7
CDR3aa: CASRSSQGAGEQYF
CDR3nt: TGCGCCAGCAGGTCCAGTCAGGGGGCGGGAGAGCAGTACTTC

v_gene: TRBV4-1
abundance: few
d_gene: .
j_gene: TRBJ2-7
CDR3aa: CASSQDLEQYF
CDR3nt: TGCGCCAGCAGCCAAGACCTCGAGCAGTACTTC

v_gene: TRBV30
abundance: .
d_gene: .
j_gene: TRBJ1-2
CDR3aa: CARVSTGLWDGYTF
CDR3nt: TGTGCCAGGGTCTCGACAGGCCTATGGGATGGCTACACCTTC

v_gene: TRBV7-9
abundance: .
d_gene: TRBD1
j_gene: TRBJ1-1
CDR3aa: CASSHRDRGHTEAFF
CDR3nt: TGTGCCAGCAGCCACCGGGACAGGGGGCACACTGAAGCTTTCTTT